The source of this T cell receptor beta chain is a study of siplizumab effects on memory and regulatory T cells. Sequenced by immunoSEQ multiplex PCR; TCRdb stores in-frame clones only, minus some. Here the sample spans around 100,000 clones, about 91% being singletons. This clone appeared a single time. Germline CDR1 reads SGHKS; CDR2 reads YYEKEE (reference sequence). With 3 bases clipped from V and 0 bases from J, the junction kept 2 bases outside the gene matches. The CDR3 length is 14 residues. The chain combines TRBV5-5 with TRBJ1-2; 7 nucleotides agree with TRBD1. Sequenced: CD4+ T cells sorted from blood. The sequence came from a human donor in good health. The CDR3 DNA reads TGTGCCAGCAGCTACGGGACAGCTAACTATGGCTACACCTTC. It encodes CASSYGTANYGYTF.